Following are 16 T cell receptor beta chains from one sample sequenced in a study of shared clonotypes between healthy human individuals. The table came from immunoSEQ multiplex PCR; TCRdb's copy has only in-frame clones and leaves some out. The table includes over a million clones, 97% to 99% detected once. Specimen: naive CD4+ T cells sorted from blood. Subset reported: CD45RA+ positively selected. Receptors were obtained from a man aged 25 to 40 in good health.

The chain uses TRBV18 and TRBJ1-4, with D possibly matching TRBD1 (6 bases). Germline CDR1 KGHSH, CDR2 LQKENI. The ends were cut back, 4 bases at V and 3 bases at J, with 9 bases in the middle. The length of the CDR3 is 14 residues. DNA for the CDR3: TGTGCCAGCTCACGAGGGGGATCTAATGAAAAACTGTTTTTT. Residues: CASSRGGSNEKLFF.

The rearrangement links TRBV2 to TRBJ1-4; 10 bases align to TRBD1. CDR3 size: 14 residues. With V trimmed by 1 base and J by 13 bases, 6 bases remained unmatched. The V gene's germline CDR1 is SNHLY and CDR2 FYNNEI. The CDR3 nucleotides are TGTGCCAGCAGTGAAGATTGGACAGGGGGACTACTGTTTTTT. Amino acid sequence: CASSEDWTGGLLFF.

This chain joins TRBV14 and TRBJ2-3; TRBD1 is a possible D gene (6 bases). The germline V gene has CDR1 SGHDN and CDR2 FVKESK. V shed 6 bases and J shed 4 bases, with 14 bases lying between them. This CDR3 contains 14 residues. The chain's CDR3 is CASSRWGQPDTQYF. The CDR3 DNA follows: TGTGCCAGCAGTAGATGGGGGCAGCCAGATACGCAGTATTTT.

This chain's CDR3 is CASGDVIHYEQYF. The CDR3 region has the DNA TGTGCCAGCGGGGATGTCATCCACTACGAGCAGTACTTC. This chain uses TRBV27 with TRBJ2-7; D call uncertain. V gave up 8 bases and J gave up 3 bases, with 14 bases separating them. CDR3 length: 13 residues. Germline CDR1 MNHEY, CDR2 SMNVEV (reference sequence).

The chain links TRBV9 to TRBJ1-3; D is undetermined. With 4 bases removed from V and 3 bases from J, the gap between germline ends came to 11 bases. The CDR3 runs 14 residues. The germline gives CDR1 SGDLS, CDR2 YYNGEE. CDR3 sequence reads: CASSPVSLGNTIYF. The CDR3 DNA reads as TGTGCCAGCAGCCCCGTTAGCCTTGGAAACACCATATATTTT.

V usage is TRBV30 and J usage is TRBJ2-2; the D is unclear. V lost 0 bases to trimming and J lost 6 bases, with 5 bases between them. The CDR3 covers 12 residues. The germline V gene encodes CDR1 GTSNPN and CDR2 SVGIG (reference sequence). CDR3 nucleotide sequence: TGTGCCTGGAGTGTAGGCTCCGGGGAGCTGTTTTTT. This translates into CAWSVGSGELFF.

The V and J genes are TRBV7-6 and TRBJ2-5, with unresolved D. The germline gives CDR1 SGHVS, CDR2 FNYEAQ. This CDR3 is 15 amino acids long. The V end was cut by 3 bases, the J end by 5 bases, with 16 bases between. CDR3 nucleotide sequence: TGTGCCAGCAGCTTGAATGGGAATCCCCGGGAGACCCAGTACTTC. This translates into CASSLNGNPRETQYF. Using reference TRBV7-6 and TRBJ2-5 for the parts outside the CDR3, the full variable domain is GAGVSQSPRYKVTKRGQDVALRCDPISGHVSLYWYRQALGQGPEFLTYFNYEAQQDKSGLPNDRFSAERPEGSISTLTIQRTEQRDSAMYRCASSLNGNPRETQYFGPGTRLLVL.

The chain uses TRBV6-5 and TRBJ2-7; 7 bases fit TRBD2. The ends lost 0 bases at V and 7 bases at J; junction bases unmatched: 9. The germline V gene encodes CDR1 MNHEY and CDR2 SVGAGI. The CDR3 extends over 15 amino acids. The CDR3 DNA follows: TGTGCCAGCAGTTACTCACGCGGGAGATCCGAAGAGCAGTACTTC. It codes for CASSYSRGRSEEQYF.

The gene calls are TRBV2 and TRBJ2-5; tentative D call: TRBD2 (6 bases). With 2 bases removed from V and 4 bases from J, the gap between germline ends came to 14 bases. The CDR3 runs to 15 residues. Germline assignment: CDR1 SNHLY and CDR2 FYNNEI. The CDR3 DNA is TGTGCCAGCAGTGAAAATTCACTAGCTGCAGAGACCCAGTACTTC. Protein product: CASSENSLAAETQYF.

J is TRBJ1-5 and V is TRBV13; the D is unclear. The CDR3 has 14 residues. Trimming removed 1 base at V and 2 bases at J, with 6 bases between. Per germline, CDR1 PRHDT and CDR2 FYEKMQ (reference sequence). The CDR3 region has the DNA TGTGCCAGCAGCTTAGATGGGGGCAATCAGCCCCAGCATTTT. Its translation: CASSLDGGNQPQHF.

Notes on this clone: The same CDR3 arises from other DNA sequences in this sample as well. This rearrangement joins TRBV7-2 to TRBJ2-2; D unresolved. Germline V gene sequence: CDR1 SGHTA, CDR2 FQGNSA. The CDR3 spans 12 residues. The V end was cut by 3 bases, the J end by 1 base, with 0 bases between. In nucleotides, the CDR3 is TGTGCCAGCAGCTTGAACACCGGGGAGCTGTTTTTT. Encoded protein: CASSLNTGELFF.

The J gene is TRBJ2-1, the V gene TRBV20-1; no definite D call. CDR3 size: 11 residues. The V end lost 3 bases, the J end lost 9 bases, and 9 bases lay between the germline ends. Germline V gives CDR1 DFQATT, CDR2 SNEGSKA (reference sequence). In DNA form, the CDR3 reads TGCAGTGCTAGGGCCGATTCTGAGCAGTTCTTC. The encoded protein is CSARADSEQFF.

The V and J genes are TRBV6-1 and TRBJ1-1; D is perhaps TRBD1 (5 bases). This CDR3 has 14 amino acids. The germline V gene encodes CDR1 MNHNS and CDR2 SASEGT. V lost 6 bases to trimming and J lost 6 bases, with 17 bases between them. CDR3: CASSDSFRAPEAFF. Written as DNA, the CDR3 is TGTGCCAGCAGCGACAGTTTCAGGGCCCCTGAAGCTTTCTTT.

In its sample, this clone was seen once. The gene calls are TRBV5-1 and TRBJ2-3; 10 bases are a match to TRBD2. J lost 1 base, V lost 2 bases, and 10 bases had no gene match. The CDR3 is 18 amino acids. From germline, CDR1 is SGHRS and CDR2 YFSETQ. DNA for the CDR3: TGCGCCAGCAGCTTCTCCCCATCAAGCGGGAGGGGCACAGATACGCAGTATTTT. Protein sequence: CASSFSPSSGRGTDTQYF.

This rearrangement joins TRBV5-1 to TRBJ2-1; D call uncertain. Per the germline V gene, CDR1 is SGHRS and CDR2 is YFSETQ. The CDR3 consists of 16 residues. V lost 2 bases and J 5 bases, leaving 17 bases between the germline ends. CDR3 sequence (DNA): TGCGCCAGCAGCTTAGTTGTAGATAGGATGCACAATGAGCAGTTCTTC. Translation gives CASSLVVDRMHNEQFF.

The gene calls are TRBV7-7 and TRBJ2-1; D gene uncertain. Germline CDR1 SSHAT, CDR2 FNYEAQ (reference sequence). V lost 2 bases and J 5 bases, leaving 7 bases between the germline ends. There are 13 residues in the CDR3. CDR3 sequence reads: CASSLSENNEQFF. DNA for the CDR3: TGTGCCAGCAGCTTAAGCGAAAACAATGAGCAGTTCTTC.